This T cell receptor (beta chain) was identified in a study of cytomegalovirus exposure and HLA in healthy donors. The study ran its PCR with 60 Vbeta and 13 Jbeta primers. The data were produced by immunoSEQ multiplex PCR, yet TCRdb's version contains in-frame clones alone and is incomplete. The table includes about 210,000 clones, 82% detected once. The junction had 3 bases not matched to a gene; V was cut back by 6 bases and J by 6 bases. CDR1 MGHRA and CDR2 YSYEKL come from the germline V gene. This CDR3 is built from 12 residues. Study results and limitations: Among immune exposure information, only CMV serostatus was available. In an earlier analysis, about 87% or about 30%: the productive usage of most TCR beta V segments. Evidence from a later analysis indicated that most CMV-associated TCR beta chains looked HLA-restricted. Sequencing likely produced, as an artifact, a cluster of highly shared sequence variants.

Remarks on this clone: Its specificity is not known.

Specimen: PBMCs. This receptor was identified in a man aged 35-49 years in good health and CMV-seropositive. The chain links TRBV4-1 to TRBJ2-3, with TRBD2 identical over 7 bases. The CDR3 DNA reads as TGCGCCAGCAGTGGGCGGGGGGATACGCAGTATTTT. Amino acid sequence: CASSGRGDTQYF.